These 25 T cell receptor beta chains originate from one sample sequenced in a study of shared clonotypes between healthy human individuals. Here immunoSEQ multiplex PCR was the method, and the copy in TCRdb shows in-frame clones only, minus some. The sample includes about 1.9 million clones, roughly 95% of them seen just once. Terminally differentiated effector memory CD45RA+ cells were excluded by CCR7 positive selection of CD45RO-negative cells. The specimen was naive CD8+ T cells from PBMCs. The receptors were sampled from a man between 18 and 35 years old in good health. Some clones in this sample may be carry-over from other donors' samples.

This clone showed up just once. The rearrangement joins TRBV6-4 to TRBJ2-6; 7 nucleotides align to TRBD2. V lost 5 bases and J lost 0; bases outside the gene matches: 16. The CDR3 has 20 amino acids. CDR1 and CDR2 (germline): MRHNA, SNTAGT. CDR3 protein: CASSPRVGASGFSGANVLTF. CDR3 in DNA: TGTGCCAGCAGTCCACGGGTTGGGGCTAGCGGTTTCTCTGGGGCCAACGTCCTGACTTTC.

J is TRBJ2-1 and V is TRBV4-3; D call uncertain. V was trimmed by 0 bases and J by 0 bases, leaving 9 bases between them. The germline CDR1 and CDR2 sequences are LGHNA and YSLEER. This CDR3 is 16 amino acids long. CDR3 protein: CASSQDATSSYNEQFF. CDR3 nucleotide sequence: TGCGCCAGCAGCCAAGATGCGACGAGCTCCTACAATGAGCAGTTCTTC.

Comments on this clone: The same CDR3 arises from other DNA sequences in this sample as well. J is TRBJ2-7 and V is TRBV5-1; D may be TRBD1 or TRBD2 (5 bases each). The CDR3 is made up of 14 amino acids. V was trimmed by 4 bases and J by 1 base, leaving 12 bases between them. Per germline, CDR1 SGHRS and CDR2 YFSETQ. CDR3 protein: CASSHGTGSYEQYF. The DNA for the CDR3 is TGCGCCAGCAGCCACGGGACGGGTTCCTACGAGCAGTACTTC.

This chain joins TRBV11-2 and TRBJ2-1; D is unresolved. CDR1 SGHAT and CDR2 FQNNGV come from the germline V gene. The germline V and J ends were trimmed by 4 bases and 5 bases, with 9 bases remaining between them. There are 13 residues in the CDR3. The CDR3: CASSSVVNNEQFF. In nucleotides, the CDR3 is TGTGCCAGCAGCTCTGTAGTGAACAATGAGCAGTTCTTC. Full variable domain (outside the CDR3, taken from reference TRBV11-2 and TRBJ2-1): EAGVAQSPRYKIIEKRQSVAFWCNPISGHATLYWYQQILGQGPKLLIQFQNNGVVDDSQLPKDRFSAERLKGVDSTLKIQPAKLEDSAVYLCASSSVVNNEQFFGPGTRLTVL.

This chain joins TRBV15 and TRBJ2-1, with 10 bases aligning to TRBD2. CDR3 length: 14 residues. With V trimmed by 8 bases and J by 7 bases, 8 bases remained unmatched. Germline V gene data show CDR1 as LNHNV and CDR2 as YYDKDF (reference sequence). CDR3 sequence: CATASGRDINEQFF. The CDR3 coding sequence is TGTGCCACCGCTAGCGGGAGAGATATAAATGAGCAGTTCTTC. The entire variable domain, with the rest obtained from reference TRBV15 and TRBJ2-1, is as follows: DAMVIQNPRYQVTQFGKPVTLSCSQTLNHNVMYWYQQKSSQAPKLLFHYYDKDFNNEADTPDNFQSRRPNTSFCFLDIRSPGLGDTAMYLCATASGRDINEQFFGPGTRLTVL.

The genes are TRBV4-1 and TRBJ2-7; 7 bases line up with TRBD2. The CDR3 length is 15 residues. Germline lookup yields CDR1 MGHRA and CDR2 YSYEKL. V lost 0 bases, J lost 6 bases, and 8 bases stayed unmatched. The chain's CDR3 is CASSQDNGRFLEQYF. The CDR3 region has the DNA TGCGCCAGCAGCCAAGATAACGGGAGGTTTCTCGAGCAGTACTTC.

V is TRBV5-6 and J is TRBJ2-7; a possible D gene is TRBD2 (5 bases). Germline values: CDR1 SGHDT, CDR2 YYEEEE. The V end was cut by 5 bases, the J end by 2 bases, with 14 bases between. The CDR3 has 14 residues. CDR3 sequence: CASRSGYGAYEQYF. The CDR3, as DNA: TGTGCCAGCAGGTCGGGGTACGGTGCCTACGAGCAGTACTTC. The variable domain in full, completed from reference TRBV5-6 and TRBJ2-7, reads DAGVTQSPTHLIKTRGQQVTLRCSPKSGHDTVSWYQQALGQGPQFIFQYYEEEERQRGNFPDRFSGHQFPNYSSELNVNALLLGDSALYLCASRSGYGAYEQYFGPGTRLTVT.

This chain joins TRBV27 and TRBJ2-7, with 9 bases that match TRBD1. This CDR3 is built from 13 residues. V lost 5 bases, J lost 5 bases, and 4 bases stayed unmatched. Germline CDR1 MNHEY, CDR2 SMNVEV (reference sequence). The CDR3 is CASSGTGLHEQYF. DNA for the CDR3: TGTGCCAGCAGTGGGACAGGGTTGCACGAGCAGTACTTC.

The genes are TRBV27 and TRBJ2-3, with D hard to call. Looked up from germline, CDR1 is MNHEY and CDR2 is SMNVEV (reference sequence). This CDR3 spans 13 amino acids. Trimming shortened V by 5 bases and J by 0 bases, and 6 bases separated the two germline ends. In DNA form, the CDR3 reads TGTGCCAGCAGTGCGATCAGCACAGATACGCAGTATTTT. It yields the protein CASSAISTDTQYF.

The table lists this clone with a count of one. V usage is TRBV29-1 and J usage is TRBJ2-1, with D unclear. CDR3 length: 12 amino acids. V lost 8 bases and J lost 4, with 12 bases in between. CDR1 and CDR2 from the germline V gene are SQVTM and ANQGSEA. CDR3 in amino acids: CSHTSWYNEQFF. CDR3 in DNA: TGCAGCCATACTTCCTGGTACAATGAGCAGTTCTTC.

The CDR3 DNA sequence: TGTGCCAGCACTCCACAGGGTTTTGTCGACAATGAGCAGTTCTTC. It translates to CASTPQGFVDNEQFF. The rearrangement joins TRBV6-6 to TRBJ2-1; D possibly corresponds to TRBD1 (6 bases). Trimming took 7 bases from V and 5 from J, leaving 18 bases between them. CDR1 and CDR2 (germline): MNHNY, SVGAGI (reference sequence). The CDR3 runs to 15 residues.

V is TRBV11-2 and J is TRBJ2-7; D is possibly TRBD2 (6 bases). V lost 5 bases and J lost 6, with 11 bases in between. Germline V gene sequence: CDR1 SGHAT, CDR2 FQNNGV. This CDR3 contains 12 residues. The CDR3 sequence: CASSTLAPEQYF. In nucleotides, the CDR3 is TGTGCCAGCAGCACACTAGCCCCCGAGCAGTACTTC.

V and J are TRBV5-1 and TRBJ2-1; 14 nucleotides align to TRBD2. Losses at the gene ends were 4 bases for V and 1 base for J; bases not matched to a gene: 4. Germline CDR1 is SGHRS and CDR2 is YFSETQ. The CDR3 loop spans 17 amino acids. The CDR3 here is CASSQGLAGASYNEQFF. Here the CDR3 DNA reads TGCGCCAGCAGCCAGGGACTAGCGGGAGCTTCCTACAATGAGCAGTTCTTC.

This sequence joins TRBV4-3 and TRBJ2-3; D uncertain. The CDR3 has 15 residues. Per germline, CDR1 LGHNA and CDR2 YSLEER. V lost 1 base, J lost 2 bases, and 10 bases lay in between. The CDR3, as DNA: TGCGCCAGCAGCCAAGCGTTCAGAGCCACAGATACGCAGTATTTT. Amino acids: CASSQAFRATDTQYF.

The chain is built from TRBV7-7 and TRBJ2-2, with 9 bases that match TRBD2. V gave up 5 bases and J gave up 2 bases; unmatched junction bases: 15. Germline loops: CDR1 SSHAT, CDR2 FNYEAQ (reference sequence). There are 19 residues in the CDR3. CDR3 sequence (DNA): TGTGCCAGCAGCCTGGAACCGATAGCGGGAGAAGCCAACACCGGGGAGCTGTTTTTT. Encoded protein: CASSLEPIAGEANTGELFF.

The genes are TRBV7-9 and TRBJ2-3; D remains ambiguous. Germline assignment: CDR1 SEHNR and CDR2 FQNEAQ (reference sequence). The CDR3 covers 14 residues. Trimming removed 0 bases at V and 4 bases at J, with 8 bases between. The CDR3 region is CASSLATHADTQYF. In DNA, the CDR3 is TGTGCCAGCAGCTTAGCCACACACGCAGATACGCAGTATTTT.

The CDR3 spells CATRDRGINEKLFF. DNA for the CDR3: TGTGCCACCAGGGACAGGGGAATTAATGAAAAACTGTTTTTT. This chain uses TRBV2 with TRBJ1-4; TRBD1 matches 10 bases. Looked up from germline, CDR1 is SNHLY and CDR2 is FYNNEI. CDR3 length equals 14 residues. V lost 10 bases, J lost 4 bases, and 6 bases stayed unmatched.

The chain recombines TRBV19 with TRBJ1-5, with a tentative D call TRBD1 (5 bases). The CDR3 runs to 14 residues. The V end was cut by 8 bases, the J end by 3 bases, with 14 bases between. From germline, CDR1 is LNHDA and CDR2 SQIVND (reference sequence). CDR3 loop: CASDAGYINQPQHF. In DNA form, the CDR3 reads TGTGCCAGTGATGCAGGGTACATCAATCAGCCCCAGCATTTT.

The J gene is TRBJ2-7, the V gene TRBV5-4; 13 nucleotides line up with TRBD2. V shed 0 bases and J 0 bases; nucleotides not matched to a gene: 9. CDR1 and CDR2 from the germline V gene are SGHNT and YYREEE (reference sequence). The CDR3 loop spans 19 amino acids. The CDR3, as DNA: TGTGCCAGCAGCTTGGGCTTGGGACTAGCGGGACTCACCTCCTACGAGCAGTACTTC. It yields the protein CASSLGLGLAGLTSYEQYF. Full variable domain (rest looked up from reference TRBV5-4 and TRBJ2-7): ETGVTQSPTHLIKTRGQQVTLRCSSQSGHNTVSWYQQALGQGPQFIFQYYREEENGRGNFPPRFSGLQFPNYSSELNVNALELDDSALYLCASSLGLGLAGLTSYEQYFGPGTRLTVT.

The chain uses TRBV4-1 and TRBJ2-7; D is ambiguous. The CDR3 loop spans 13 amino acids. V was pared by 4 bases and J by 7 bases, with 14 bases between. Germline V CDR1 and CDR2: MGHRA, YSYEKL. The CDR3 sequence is CASSPRISGEQYF. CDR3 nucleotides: TGCGCCAGCAGCCCGCGGATTTCTGGGGAGCAGTACTTC.

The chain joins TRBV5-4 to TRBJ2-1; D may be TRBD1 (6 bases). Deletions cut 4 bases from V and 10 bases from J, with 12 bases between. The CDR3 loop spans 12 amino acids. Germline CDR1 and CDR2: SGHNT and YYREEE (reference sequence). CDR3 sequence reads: CASSAGVGEQFF. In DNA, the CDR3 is TGTGCCAGCAGCGCAGGGGTAGGAGAGCAGTTCTTC. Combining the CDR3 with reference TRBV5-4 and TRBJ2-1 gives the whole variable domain ETGVTQSPTHLIKTRGQQVTLRCSSQSGHNTVSWYQQALGQGPQFIFQYYREEENGRGNFPPRFSGLQFPNYSSELNVNALELDDSALYLCASSAGVGEQFFGPGTRLTVL.

The CDR3 here is CASSRDRGLNEQYF. The CDR3 nucleotides are TGCGCCAGCAGCAGGGACAGGGGGCTGAACGAGCAGTACTTC. This sequence joins TRBV5-1 and TRBJ2-7; 12 nucleotides line up with TRBD1. J gave up 5 bases and V 4 bases, and 4 bases lay outside the gene matches. Looked up from germline, CDR1 is SGHRS and CDR2 is YFSETQ. The CDR3 consists of 14 residues.

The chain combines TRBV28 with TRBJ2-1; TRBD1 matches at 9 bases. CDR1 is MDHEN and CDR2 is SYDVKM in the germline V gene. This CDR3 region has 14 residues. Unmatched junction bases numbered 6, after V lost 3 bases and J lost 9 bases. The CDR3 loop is CASSFGTGWTEQFF. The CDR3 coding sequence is TGTGCCAGCAGTTTTGGGACAGGGTGGACTGAGCAGTTCTTC.

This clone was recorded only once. The DNA of the CDR3 is TGCGCCAGCAGCCACCTGGCGGACACAACCTACGAGCAGTACTTC. Translated, it gives CASSHLADTTYEQYF. The gene calls are TRBV4-1 and TRBJ2-7; D possibly corresponds to TRBD1 (5 bases). Germline-derived CDR1 and CDR2 are MGHRA and YSYEKL. The CDR3 is made up of 15 amino acids. With 3 bases removed from V and 2 bases from J, the gap between germline ends came to 14 bases.

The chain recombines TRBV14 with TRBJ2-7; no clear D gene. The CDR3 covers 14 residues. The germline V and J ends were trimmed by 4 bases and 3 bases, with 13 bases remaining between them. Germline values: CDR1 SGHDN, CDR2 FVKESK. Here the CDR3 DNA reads TGTGCCAGCAGCCCACCGGACCACATCTACGAGCAGTACTTC. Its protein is CASSPPDHIYEQYF.